The entry that follows covers one T cell receptor beta chain sequence. This record belongs to a study of blood T cell repertoires in COVID-19. Overall study: COVID-19 samples, acute and convalescent, were from the United States, Italy and Spain.

Authors' data handling: The assay estimated nucleated cells by amplifying reference gene primers. TCRdb's copy holds only in-frame clones and misses some; the assay was immunoSEQ multiplex PCR. V and J calls plus clone size are reproduced from that table; the DNA served to infer D and trimming. The sample includes 200,000 to 250,000 clones, over 80% seen only once; the top ten take approximately 10%. V lost 4 bases to trimming and J lost 5 bases, with 12 bases between them. This CDR3 is 13 amino acids long. Germline V gene lookup returns CDR1 SGHTS and CDR2 YDEGEE. Residents of approximately 25 US areas, aged about 18 to 89 years, made up the participants. In assigning cohorts, the study relied on participant-reported clinical history.

This chain uses TRBV5-8 with TRBJ1-1, with D tentatively TRBD1 (5 bases). Sequencing was done on a sample of PBMCs or T cells enriched from blood (not recorded which). This receptor was taken from a man between 18 and 35 years old with acute COVID-19. The CDR3 region has the DNA TGTGCCAGCAGCCCTGGGGGGGGTACTGAAGCTTTCTTT. This sequence encodes CASSPGGGTEAFF.